This entry describes one T cell receptor beta chain. Recruitment covered fewer than 25 US areas and drew participants whose ages spanned roughly 18 to 100 years. Allocation to cohorts depended on clinical history reported by the participants. Original analysis: For nucleated cells, counts were estimated from reference gene primer amplification. The method was immunoSEQ multiplex PCR; TCRdb's version includes in-frame clones alone and lacks a portion of them. V and J calls and clone size are as listed in that table; D and trimming were resolved from the DNA. The sample yields a few hundred thousand clones, 91% seen once. These data are taken from a study of blood T cell repertoires in COVID-19. Sequences were obtained from PBMCs or T cells enriched from blood (not recorded which). This clonotype was obtained from a human donor in a cohort exposed to, infected with or recovered from COVID-19 (not recorded which). The donor label of this sample is uncertain.

CDR3 nucleotide sequence: TGTGCCACCACACGGGGAGAGACCCAGTACTTC. Translation: CATTRGETQYF. The V call is TRBV19, the J call TRBJ2-5; tentative D call: TRBD2 (5 bases). Germline V CDR1 and CDR2: LNHDA, SQIVND (reference sequence). The CDR3 is made up of 11 amino acids. V gave up 10 bases and J gave up 4 bases, with 10 bases separating them.